These T cell receptor beta chains were read from a single sample in a study of cytotoxic CD8 clonotypes in ibrutinib-treated CLL. The method was immunoSEQ multiplex PCR; TCRdb's version includes in-frame clones alone and lacks a portion of them. The sample has around 60,000 clones, less than 75% seen once. Sequenced here: PBMCs, sampled after 12 months of ibrutinib treatment. Receptors were obtained from a human donor with chronic lymphocytic leukemia. Both conserved end residues are trimmed from each CDR3. Each record gives: CDR3 length, clone size, V gene, CDR3 protein. Expanded clones get a size class; other rows say once, few or many, or leave the size out.

length: 10
size: many
V: TRBV11-2
CDR3: ASSPRPYEQY

length: 17
size: -
V: TRBV18
CDR3: ASSPLNIARRGTYNEQF

length: 15
size: -
V: TRBV19
CDR3: ASSITSRGFSYNEQF

length: 11
size: -
V: TRBV6-5
CDR3: ASQGFPTDTQY

length: 14
size: -
V: TRBV5-6
CDR3: ASSFGRTAAKNIQY

length: 10
size: -
V: TRBV2
CDR3: ASRPDWGEQY

length: 13
size: -
V: TRBV18
CDR3: ASSLLQVESYEQY

length: 10
size: many
V: TRBV5-1
CDR3: ASSFIANEQF

length: 8
size: -
V: TRBV28
CDR3: ASSLNEQF

length: 14
size: -
V: TRBV27
CDR3: ASSLYDKGSYNEQF

length: 11
size: -
V: TRBV5-1
CDR3: ASKLLEGTEAF

length: 13
size: -
V: TRBV7-9
CDR3: ASSLLGTGDEKLF

length: 12
size: -
V: TRBV28
CDR3: ASSPDTPTDTQY

length: 13
size: -
V: TRBV5-6
CDR3: ASSFRLSSGNTIY

length: 14
size: -
V: TRBV5-1
CDR3: ASSAKGQGTYNEQF

length: 14
size: -
V: TRBV5-1
CDR3: ASSTSREVKNYGYT

length: 12
size: -
V: TRBV6-5
CDR3: ASTRASGNTEAF

length: 12
size: -
V: TRBV10-2
CDR3: ASSVKGTGREQF

length: 11
size: -
V: TRBV10-3
CDR3: AISLGTEETQY

length: 11
size: few
V: TRBV5-1
CDR3: ASSFRVGYEQY

length: 13
size: few
V: TRBV19
CDR3: ASTRGNPQGDTQY

length: 10
size: -
V: TRBV14
CDR3: ASSQVSGTQY

length: 12
size: -
V: TRBV19
CDR3: ASSRGTGASEAF